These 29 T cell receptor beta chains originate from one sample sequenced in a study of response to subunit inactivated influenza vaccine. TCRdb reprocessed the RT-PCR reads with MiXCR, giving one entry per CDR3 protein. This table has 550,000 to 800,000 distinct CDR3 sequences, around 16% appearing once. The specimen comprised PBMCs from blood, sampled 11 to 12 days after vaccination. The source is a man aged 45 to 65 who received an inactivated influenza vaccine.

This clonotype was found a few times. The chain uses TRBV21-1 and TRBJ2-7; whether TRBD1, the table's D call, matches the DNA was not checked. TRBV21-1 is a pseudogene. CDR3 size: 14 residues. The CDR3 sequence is CASRPQGEHYEQYF. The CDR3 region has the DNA TGTGCCAGCAGACCCCAGGGGGAACACTACGAGCAGTACTTC.

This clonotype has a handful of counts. The CDR3 region has the DNA TGTGCCAGCAGTCTAGCGGGAGTCAGCACAGATACGCAGTATTTT. Translating it yields CASSLAGVSTDTQYF. The V and J genes are TRBV28 and TRBJ2-3, with 10 bases identical to TRBD2. The CDR3 loop spans 15 amino acids. J gave up 0 bases and V 5 bases, and 2 bases lay outside the gene matches. The V gene's germline CDR1 is MDHEN and CDR2 SYDVKM.

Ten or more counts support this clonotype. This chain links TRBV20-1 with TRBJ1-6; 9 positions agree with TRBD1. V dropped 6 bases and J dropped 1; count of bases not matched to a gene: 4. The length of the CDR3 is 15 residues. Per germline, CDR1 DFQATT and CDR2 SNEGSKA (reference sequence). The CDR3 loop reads CSATGTGSYNSPLHF. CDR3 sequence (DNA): TGCAGTGCAACCGGGACAGGGTCCTATAATTCACCCCTCCACTTT.

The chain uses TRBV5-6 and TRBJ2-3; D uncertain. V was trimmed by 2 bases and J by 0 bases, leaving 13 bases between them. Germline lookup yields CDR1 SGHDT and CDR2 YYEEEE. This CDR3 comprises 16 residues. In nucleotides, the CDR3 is TGTGCCAGCAGCTTTCTCGCTTTGAGGAGCACAGATACGCAGTATTTT. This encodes CASSFLALRSTDTQYF.

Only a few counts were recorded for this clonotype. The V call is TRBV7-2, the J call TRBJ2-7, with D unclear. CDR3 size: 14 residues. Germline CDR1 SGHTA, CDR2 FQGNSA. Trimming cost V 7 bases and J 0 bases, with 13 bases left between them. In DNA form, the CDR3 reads TGTGCCAGCAACTCTCTCGATAGCTCCTACGAGCAGTACTTC. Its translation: CASNSLDSSYEQYF.

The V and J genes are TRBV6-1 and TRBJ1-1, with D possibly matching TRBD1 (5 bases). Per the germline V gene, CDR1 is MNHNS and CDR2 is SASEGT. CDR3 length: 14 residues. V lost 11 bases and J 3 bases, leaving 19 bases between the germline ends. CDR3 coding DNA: TGTGCCGACCGACCGGGGAGGGGTGACACTGAAGCTTTCTTT. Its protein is CADRPGRGDTEAFF.

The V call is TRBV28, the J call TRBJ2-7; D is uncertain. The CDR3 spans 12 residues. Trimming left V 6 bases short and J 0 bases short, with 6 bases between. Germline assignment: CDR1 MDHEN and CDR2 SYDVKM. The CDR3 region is CASRKGSYEQYF. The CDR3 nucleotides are TGTGCCAGCAGGAAGGGCTCCTACGAGCAGTACTTC.

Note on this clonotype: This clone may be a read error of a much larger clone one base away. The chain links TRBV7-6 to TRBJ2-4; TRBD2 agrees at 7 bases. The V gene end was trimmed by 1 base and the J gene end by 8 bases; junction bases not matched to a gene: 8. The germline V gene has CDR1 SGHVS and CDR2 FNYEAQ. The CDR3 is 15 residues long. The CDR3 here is CASSLDPGGSYIQYF. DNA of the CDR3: TGTGCCAGCAGCTTAGATCCTGGCGGGAGTTACATTCAGTACTTC.

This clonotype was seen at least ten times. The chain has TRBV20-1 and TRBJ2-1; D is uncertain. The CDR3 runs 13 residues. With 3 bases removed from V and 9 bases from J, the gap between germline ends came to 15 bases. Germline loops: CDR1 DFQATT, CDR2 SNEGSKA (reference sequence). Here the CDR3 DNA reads TGCAGTGCTAGGGCTCAGTTAGGTCCTGAGCAGTTCTTC. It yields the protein CSARAQLGPEQFF.

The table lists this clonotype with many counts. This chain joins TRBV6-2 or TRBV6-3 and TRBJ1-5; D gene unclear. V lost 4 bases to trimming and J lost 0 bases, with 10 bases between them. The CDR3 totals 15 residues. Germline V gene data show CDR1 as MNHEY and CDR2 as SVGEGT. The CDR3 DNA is TGTGCCAGCAGTTTGCAGCTTAATAGCAATCAGCCCCAGCATTTT. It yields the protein CASSLQLNSNQPQHF.

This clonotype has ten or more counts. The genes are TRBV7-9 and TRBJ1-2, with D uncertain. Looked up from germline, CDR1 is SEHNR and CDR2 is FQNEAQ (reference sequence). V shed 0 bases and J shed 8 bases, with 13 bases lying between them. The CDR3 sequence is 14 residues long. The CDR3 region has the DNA TGTGCCAGCAGCTTAGCGAGGTCAAGCGGAGGCTACACCTTC. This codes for CASSLARSSGGYTF.

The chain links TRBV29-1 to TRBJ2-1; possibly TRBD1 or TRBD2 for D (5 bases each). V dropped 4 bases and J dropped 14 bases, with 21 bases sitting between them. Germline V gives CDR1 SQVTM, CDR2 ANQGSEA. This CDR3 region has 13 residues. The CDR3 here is CSVVRPRGDGEFF. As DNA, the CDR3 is TGCAGCGTTGTTAGGCCTAGGGGTGACGGGGAGTTCTTC.

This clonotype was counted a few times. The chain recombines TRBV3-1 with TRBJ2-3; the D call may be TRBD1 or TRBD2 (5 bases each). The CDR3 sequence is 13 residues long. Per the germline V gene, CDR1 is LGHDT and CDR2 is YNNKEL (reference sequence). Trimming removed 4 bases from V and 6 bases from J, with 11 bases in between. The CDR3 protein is CASSRRGPDTQYF. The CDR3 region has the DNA TGTGCCAGCAGCCGACGGGGACCCGATACGCAGTATTTT.

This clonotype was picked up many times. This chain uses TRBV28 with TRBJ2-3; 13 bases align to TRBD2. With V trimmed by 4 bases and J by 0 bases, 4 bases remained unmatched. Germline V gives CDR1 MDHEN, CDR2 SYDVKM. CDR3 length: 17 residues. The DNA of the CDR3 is TGTGCCAGCAGTTCCTCGACTAGCGGGGGGAGCACAGATACGCAGTATTTT. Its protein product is CASSSSTSGGSTDTQYF. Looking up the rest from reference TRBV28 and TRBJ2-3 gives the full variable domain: DVKVTQSSRYLVKRTGEKVFLECVQDMDHENMFWYRQDPGLGLRLIYFSYDVKMKEKGDIPEGYSVSREKKERFSLILESASTNQTSMYLCASSSSTSGGSTDTQYFGPGTRLTVL.

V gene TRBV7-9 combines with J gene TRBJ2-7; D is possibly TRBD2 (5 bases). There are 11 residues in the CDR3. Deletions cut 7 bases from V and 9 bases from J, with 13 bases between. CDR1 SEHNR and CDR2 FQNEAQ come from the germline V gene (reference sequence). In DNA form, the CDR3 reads TGTGCCAGCACCGAGGGCCTGGGGCAGTACTTC. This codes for CASTEGLGQYF.

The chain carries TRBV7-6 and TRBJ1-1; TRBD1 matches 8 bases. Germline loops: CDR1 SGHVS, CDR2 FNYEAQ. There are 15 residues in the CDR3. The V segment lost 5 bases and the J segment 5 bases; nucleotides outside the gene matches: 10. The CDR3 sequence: CASSPSRTGRTEAFF. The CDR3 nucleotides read TGTGCCAGCAGCCCGAGCCGGACAGGGAGAACTGAAGCTTTCTTT.

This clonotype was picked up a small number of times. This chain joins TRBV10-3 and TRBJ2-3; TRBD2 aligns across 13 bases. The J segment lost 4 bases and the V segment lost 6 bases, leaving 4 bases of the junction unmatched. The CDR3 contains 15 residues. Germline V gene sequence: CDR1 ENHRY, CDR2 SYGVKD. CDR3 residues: CAISGTSGTADTQYF. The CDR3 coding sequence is TGTGCCATCAGCGGGACTAGCGGGACAGCAGATACGCAGTATTTT.

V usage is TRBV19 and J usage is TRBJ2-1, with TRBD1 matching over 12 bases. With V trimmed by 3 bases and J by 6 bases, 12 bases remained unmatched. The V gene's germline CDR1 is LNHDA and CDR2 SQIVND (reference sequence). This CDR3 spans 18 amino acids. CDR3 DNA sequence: TGTGCCAGTAGTATCCGCTGGGCCGGGACAGGGGGCCTCAATGAGCAGTTCTTC. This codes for CASSIRWAGTGGLNEQFF. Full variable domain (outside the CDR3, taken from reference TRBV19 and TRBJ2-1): DGGITQSPKYLFRKEGQNVTLSCEQNLNHDAMYWYRQDPGQGLRLIYYSQIVNDFQKGDIAEGYSVSREKKESFPLTVTSAQKNPTAFYLCASSIRWAGTGGLNEQFFGPGTRLTVL.

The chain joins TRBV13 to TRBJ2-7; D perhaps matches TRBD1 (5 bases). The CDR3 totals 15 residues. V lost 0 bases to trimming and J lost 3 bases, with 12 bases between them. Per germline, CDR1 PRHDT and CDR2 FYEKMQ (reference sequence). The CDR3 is CASSLGRVGFYEQYF. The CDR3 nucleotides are TGTGCCAGCAGCTTAGGCAGGGTGGGGTTCTACGAGCAGTACTTC.

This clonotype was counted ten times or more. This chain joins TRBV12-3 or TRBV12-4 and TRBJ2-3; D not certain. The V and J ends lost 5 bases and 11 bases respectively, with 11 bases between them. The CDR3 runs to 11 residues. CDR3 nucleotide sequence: TGTGCCAGCAGTCTGAATAGTAGGCAGTATTTT. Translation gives CASSLNSRQYF.

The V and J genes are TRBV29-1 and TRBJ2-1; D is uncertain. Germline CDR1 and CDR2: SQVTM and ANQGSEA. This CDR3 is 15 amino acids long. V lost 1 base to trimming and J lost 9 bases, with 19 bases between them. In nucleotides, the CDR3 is TGCAGCGTTGAAGGCGGTGTGTACGGGTGGGGTGAGCAGTTCTTC. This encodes CSVEGGVYGWGEQFF.

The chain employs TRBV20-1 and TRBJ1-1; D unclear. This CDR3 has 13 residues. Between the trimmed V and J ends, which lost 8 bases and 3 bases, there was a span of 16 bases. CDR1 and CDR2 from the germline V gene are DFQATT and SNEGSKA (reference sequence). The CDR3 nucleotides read TGCAGTCAGGTACAAGGGCAGCACACTGAAGCTTTCTTT. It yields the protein CSQVQGQHTEAFF.

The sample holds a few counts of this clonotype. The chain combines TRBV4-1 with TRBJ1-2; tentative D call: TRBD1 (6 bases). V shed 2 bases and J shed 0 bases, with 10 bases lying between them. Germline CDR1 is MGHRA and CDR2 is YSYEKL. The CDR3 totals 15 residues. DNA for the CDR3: TGCGCCAGCAGCCAAACCGGGACACCTAACTATGGCTACACCTTC. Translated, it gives CASSQTGTPNYGYTF.

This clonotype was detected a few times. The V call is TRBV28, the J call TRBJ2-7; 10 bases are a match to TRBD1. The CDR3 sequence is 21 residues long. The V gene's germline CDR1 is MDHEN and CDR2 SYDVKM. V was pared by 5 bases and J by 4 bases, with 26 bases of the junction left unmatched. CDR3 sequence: CASSLDRGHSSVATNRYEQYF. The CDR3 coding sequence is TGTGCCAGCAGTCTAGACAGGGGGCATTCTTCTGTGGCTACTAACAGATACGAGCAGTACTTC. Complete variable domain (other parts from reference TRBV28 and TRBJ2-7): DVKVTQSSRYLVKRTGEKVFLECVQDMDHENMFWYRQDPGLGLRLIYFSYDVKMKEKGDIPEGYSVSREKKERFSLILESASTNQTSMYLCASSLDRGHSSVATNRYEQYFGPGTRLTVT.

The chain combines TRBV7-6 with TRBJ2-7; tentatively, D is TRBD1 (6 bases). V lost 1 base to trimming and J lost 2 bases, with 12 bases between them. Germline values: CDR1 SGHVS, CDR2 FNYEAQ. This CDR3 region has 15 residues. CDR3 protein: CASSLEVGQTYEQYF. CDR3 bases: TGTGCCAGCAGCTTAGAAGTTGGACAGACCTACGAGCAGTACTTC. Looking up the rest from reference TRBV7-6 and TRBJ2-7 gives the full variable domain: GAGVSQSPRYKVTKRGQDVALRCDPISGHVSLYWYRQALGQGPEFLTYFNYEAQQDKSGLPNDRFSAERPEGSISTLTIQRTEQRDSAMYRCASSLEVGQTYEQYFGPGTRLTVT.

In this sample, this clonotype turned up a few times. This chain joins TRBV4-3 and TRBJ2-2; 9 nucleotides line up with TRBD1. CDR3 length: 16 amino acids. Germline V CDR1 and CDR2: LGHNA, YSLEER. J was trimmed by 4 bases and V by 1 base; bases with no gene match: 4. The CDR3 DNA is TGCGCCAGCAGCCAAGTCCCACAGGGGGCCACCGGGGAGCTGTTTTTT. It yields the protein CASSQVPQGATGELFF.

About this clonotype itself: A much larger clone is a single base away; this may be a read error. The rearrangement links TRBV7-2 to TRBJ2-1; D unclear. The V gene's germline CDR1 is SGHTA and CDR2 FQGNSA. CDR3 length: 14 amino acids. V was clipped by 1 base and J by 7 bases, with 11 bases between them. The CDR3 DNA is TGTGCCAGCAGCTTAGGAATTAGTGGTAATGAGCAGTTCTTC. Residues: CASSLGISGNEQFF.

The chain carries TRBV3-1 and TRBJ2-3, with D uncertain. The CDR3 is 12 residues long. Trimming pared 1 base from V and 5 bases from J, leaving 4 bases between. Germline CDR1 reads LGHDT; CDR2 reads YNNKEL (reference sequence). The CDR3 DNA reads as TGTGCCAGCAGCCAAGTACGAGATACGCAGTATTTT. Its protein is CASSQVRDTQYF.

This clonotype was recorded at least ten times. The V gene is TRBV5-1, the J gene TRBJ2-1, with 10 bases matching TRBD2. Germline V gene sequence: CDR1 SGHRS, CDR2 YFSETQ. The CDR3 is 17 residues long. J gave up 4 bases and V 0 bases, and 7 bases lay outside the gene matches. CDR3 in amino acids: CASSLASGSSSYNEQFF. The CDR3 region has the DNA TGCGCCAGCAGCTTGGCTAGCGGGAGTTCTTCTTACAATGAGCAGTTCTTC.